The next 6 T cell receptor beta chains were all read from a single sample in a study of identical twins. TCRdb ran MiXCR on the 5' RACE reads and lists one entry per CDR3 protein. The sample lists 1.5 million to 2 million distinct CDR3 sequences, roughly a third seen once, with over 0.25% in the top ten. Source material: cord blood. Every receptor here comes from a newborn girl in good health.

Worth noting for this clonotype: This clone may be a read error of a much larger clone one base away. The CDR3 end shows no conserved phenylalanine or tryptophan, and so a read error is likely. The chain uses TRBV12-3 or TRBV12-4 and TRBJ2-1, with no clear D. V lost 6 bases and J lost 6, with 6 bases in between. The length of the CDR3 is 11 residues. The CDR3 loop is CASRLSNEQFS. CDR3 DNA sequence: TGTGCCAGCAGACTTAGCAATGAGCAGTTCTCC.

This sequence joins TRBV5-1 and TRBJ2-2; D might be TRBD2 (5 bases). This CDR3 spans 15 amino acids. Germline-derived CDR1 and CDR2 are SGHRS and YFSETQ. V lost 3 bases to trimming and J lost 4 bases, with 13 bases between them. This CDR3 is CASSSIDGITGELFF. The CDR3 coding sequence is TGCGCCAGCAGCTCCATTGACGGGATCACCGGGGAGCTGTTTTTT.

On this clonotype: At one end the junction does not follow the germline gene, possibly because of a read error. The chain employs TRBV4-2 and TRBJ2-3; 10 bases line up with TRBD2. CDR3 size: 15 residues. Germline lookup yields CDR1 LGHNA and CDR2 YNFKEQ. The CDR3 DNA reads as TGTGCCAGCAGCATTAGCGGGGGGAGCACAGGTACGCAGTATTTT. This sequence encodes CASSISGGSTGTQYF.

This clonotype showed up many times. The chain employs TRBV5-1 and TRBJ2-1; D not resolved. Trimming removed 0 bases at V and 6 bases at J, with 7 bases between. Germline CDR1 and CDR2: SGHRS and YFSETQ. The CDR3 loop spans 13 amino acids. The CDR3 DNA sequence: TGCGCCAGCAGCTTGGGCCGGATCAATGAGCAGTTCTTC. This gives the protein CASSLGRINEQFF.

This clonotype was counted a few times. The chain joins TRBV5-5 to TRBJ2-5; 11 bases align to TRBD1. The germline V gene has CDR1 SGHKS and CDR2 YYEKEE (reference sequence). This CDR3 is built from 16 residues. V was clipped by 3 bases and J by 2 bases; unmatched bases: 6. The CDR3 DNA is TGTGCCAGCAGCTCCGGACAGGGGGCGAATCAAGAGACCCAGTACTTC. This codes for CASSSGQGANQETQYF.

Note on this clonotype: At one end the junction does not follow the germline gene, possibly because of a read error. The chain couples TRBV6-5 to TRBJ2-1; TRBD2 aligns across 11 bases. CDR3 length equals 14 residues. The germline CDR1 and CDR2 sequences are MNHEY and SVGAGI. CDR3 sequence: CTSSPSLAGGEQFF. DNA for the CDR3: TGTACCAGCAGTCCCTCCCTAGCGGGAGGCGAGCAGTTCTTC.